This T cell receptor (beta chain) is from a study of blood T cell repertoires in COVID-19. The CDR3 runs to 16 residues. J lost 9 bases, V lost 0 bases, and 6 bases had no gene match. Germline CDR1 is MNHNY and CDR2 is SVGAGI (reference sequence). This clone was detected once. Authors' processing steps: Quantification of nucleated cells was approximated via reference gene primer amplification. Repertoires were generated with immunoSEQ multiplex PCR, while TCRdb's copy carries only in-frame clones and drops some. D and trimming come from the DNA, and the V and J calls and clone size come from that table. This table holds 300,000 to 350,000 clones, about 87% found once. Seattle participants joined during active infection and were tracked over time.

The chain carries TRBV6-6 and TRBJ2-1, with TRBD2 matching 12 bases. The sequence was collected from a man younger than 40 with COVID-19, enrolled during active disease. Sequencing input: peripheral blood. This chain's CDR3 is CASSYSSSGGASEQFF. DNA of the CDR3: TGTGCCAGCAGTTACTCGTCTAGCGGGGGGGCCAGTGAGCAGTTCTTC.